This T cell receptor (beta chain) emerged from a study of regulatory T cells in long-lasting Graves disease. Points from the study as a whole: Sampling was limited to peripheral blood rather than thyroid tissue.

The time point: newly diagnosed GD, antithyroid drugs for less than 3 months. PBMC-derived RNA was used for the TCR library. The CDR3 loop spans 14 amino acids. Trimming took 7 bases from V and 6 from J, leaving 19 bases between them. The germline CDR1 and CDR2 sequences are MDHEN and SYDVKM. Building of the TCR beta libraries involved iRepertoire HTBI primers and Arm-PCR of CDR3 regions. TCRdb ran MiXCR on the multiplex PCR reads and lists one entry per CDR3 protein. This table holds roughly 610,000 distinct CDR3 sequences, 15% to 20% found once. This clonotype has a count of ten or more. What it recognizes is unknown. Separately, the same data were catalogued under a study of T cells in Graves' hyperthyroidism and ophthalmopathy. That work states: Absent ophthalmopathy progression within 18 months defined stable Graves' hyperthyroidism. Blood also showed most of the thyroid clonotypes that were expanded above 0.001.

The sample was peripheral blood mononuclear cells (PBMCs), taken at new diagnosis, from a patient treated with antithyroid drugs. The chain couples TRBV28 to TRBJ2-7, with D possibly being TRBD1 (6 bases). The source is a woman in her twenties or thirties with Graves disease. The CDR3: CASMPTGSSREQYF. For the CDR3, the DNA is TGTGCCAGCATGCCAACAGGGTCCTCCCGCGAGCAGTACTTC.